The 22 T cell receptor beta chains below were found in one sample sequenced in a study of blood T cell repertoires in COVID-19 (dated by TCRdb to about 2020). To prepare the library, the immunoSEQ multiplex PCR assay was applied. Entries here come from immuneACCESS through TCRdb and include only in-frame sequences with V and J called. Some clones fail to appear in such tables; in the studies checked, an unresolved V gene covers under half of the shortfall, and the cause of the remainder is unknown. The sample contains roughly 70,000 clones, around nine tenths of them found a single time. 8% to 10% of the sample is held by the ten biggest clonotypes. The sequenced sample consisted of peripheral blood. The receptors were gathered from a human donor in a cohort sampled during active COVID-19.

This chain uses TRBV6-6 with TRBJ1-1, with TRBD1 as a possible D gene (5 bases). The CDR3 extends over 15 amino acids. V was trimmed by 0 bases and J by 4 bases, leaving 12 bases between them. The germline V gene encodes CDR1 MNHNY and CDR2 SVGAGI (reference sequence). The CDR3 loop reads CASSYSGTVITEAFF. The CDR3 region has the DNA TGTGCCAGCAGTTACTCGGGGACTGTAATCACTGAAGCTTTCTTT.

This chain uses TRBV21-1 with TRBJ1-4; the table calls TRBD1, which could not be checked here. TRBV21-1 is noted as a pseudogene. CDR3 length: 13 residues. CDR3 coding DNA: TGTGCCAGCAGGAGACCAGGCCGGATAAAAACTGTTTTT. This encodes CASRRPGRIKTVF.

The chain employs TRBV18 and TRBJ1-1, with TRBD1 matching 7 bases. The germline V gene encodes CDR1 KGHSH and CDR2 LQKENI. Trimming cost V 6 bases and J 0 bases; bases outside gene matches: 4. The CDR3 totals 14 residues. CDR3 protein: CASSVDRLNTEAFF. CDR3 in DNA: TGTGCCAGCTCTGTGGACAGGCTGAACACTGAAGCTTTCTTT.

The V call is TRBV27, the J call TRBJ2-7, with 8 bases fitting TRBD1. V shed 5 bases and J 6 bases; nucleotides not matched to a gene: 6. This CDR3 comprises 13 residues. CDR1 MNHEY and CDR2 SMNVEV come from the germline V gene (reference sequence). CDR3 in DNA: TGTGCCAGCAGTCATTCGACAGGGGTCGAGCAGTACTTC. Protein: CASSHSTGVEQYF.

V is TRBV19 and J is TRBJ1-2, with 7 bases that match TRBD1. Germline CDR1 is LNHDA and CDR2 is SQIVND (reference sequence). V lost 2 bases, J lost 5 bases, and 2 bases stayed unmatched. The CDR3 contains 13 residues. CDR3 nucleotide sequence: TGTGCCAGTAGTATACGACAGGGATATGGCTACACCTTC. Amino acids: CASSIRQGYGYTF.

J is TRBJ1-5 and V is TRBV2; TRBD1 agrees at 8 bases. CDR1 is SNHLY, CDR2 FYNNEI, per germline. This CDR3 comprises 18 residues. V shed 5 bases and J 4 bases; nucleotides not matched to a gene: 16. In DNA form, the CDR3 reads TGTGCCAGCAGTTCGGACAGGGCCGGGGTTAAGCGGAATCAGCCCCAGCATTTT. It is translated as CASSSDRAGVKRNQPQHF.

The genes are TRBV27 and TRBJ2-7, with D possibly matching TRBD1 (6 bases). Germline V lookup: CDR1 MNHEY, CDR2 SMNVEV (reference sequence). The length of the CDR3 is 15 residues. Trimming left V 4 bases short and J 3 bases short, with 16 bases between. CDR3 nucleotide sequence: TGTGCCAGCAGTTCCTTTACAGGGACGAACTACGAGCAGTACTTC. Protein sequence: CASSSFTGTNYEQYF.

The chain recombines TRBV3-1 (or the pseudogene TRBV3-2) with TRBJ2-6; the D is unclear. The CDR3 length is 15 residues. With 0 bases removed from V and 2 bases from J, the gap between germline ends came to 5 bases. Germline CDR1 LGHDT, CDR2 YNNKEL (reference sequence). The DNA for the CDR3 is TGTGCCAGCAGCCAAGATTCGGCTGGGGCCAACGTCCTGACTTTC. Translated: CASSQDSAGANVLTF.

The chain has TRBV28 and TRBJ2-7; the match to TRBD1 covers 9 bases. Germline V lookup: CDR1 MDHEN, CDR2 SYDVKM. V trimming: 7 bases; J trimming: 2 bases; junction bases outside the gene matches: 6. This CDR3 region has 14 residues. The CDR3 region is CASTPGTGPYEQYF. The DNA for the CDR3 is TGTGCCAGCACCCCAGGGACAGGGCCCTACGAGCAGTACTTC.

This clone has just one count. V usage is TRBV2 and J usage is TRBJ2-5, with TRBD2 matching over 12 bases. Germline V gene sequence: CDR1 SNHLY, CDR2 FYNNEI. Trimming removed 1 base from V and 4 bases from J; junction bases left unmatched: 1. This CDR3 region has 15 residues. The CDR3 DNA reads TGTGCCAGCAGTGAAGAACTAGCGGGGGGAGAGACCCAGTACTTC. This encodes CASSEELAGGETQYF. Full variable domain (missing parts from reference TRBV2 and TRBJ2-5): EPEVTQTPSHQVTQMGQEVILRCVPISNHLYFYWYRQILGQKVEFLVSFYNNEISEKSEIFDDQFSVERPDGSNFTLKIRSTKLEDSAMYFCASSEELAGGETQYFGPGTRLLVL.

The chain has TRBV28 and TRBJ2-7; D is undetermined. The CDR3 covers 13 residues. Germline V gene lookup returns CDR1 MDHEN and CDR2 SYDVKM. V was cut by 4 bases and J by 7 bases, with 14 bases left in between. The CDR3 DNA follows: TGTGCCAGCAGTTCCCCCCCGGTTGAAGAGCAGTACTTC. It codes for CASSSPPVEEQYF.

J is TRBJ1-2 and V is TRBV7-2; 7 positions agree with TRBD1. The CDR3 covers 15 residues. The V and J ends lost 5 bases and 4 bases, in that order; junction bases with no gene match: 10. Per germline, CDR1 SGHTA and CDR2 FQGNSA. The CDR3 nucleotides read TGTGCCAGCAGCCCCGAAGGGTCAGGGGGCTATGGCTACACCTTC. It encodes CASSPEGSGGYGYTF. The whole variable domain, remainder taken from reference TRBV7-2 and TRBJ1-2, is GAGVSQSPSNKVTEKGKDVELRCDPISGHTALYWYRQSLGQGLEFLIYFQGNSAPDKSGLPSDRFSAERTGGSVSTLTIQRTQQEDSAVYLCASSPEGSGGYGYTFGSGTRLTVV.

This clone was seen once. V gene TRBV3-1 (or the pseudogene TRBV3-2) combines with J gene TRBJ1-6, with a weak D call TRBD1 (6 bases). With 0 bases removed from V and 7 bases from J, the gap between germline ends came to 16 bases. From germline, CDR1 is LGHDT and CDR2 YNNKEL (reference sequence). The CDR3 consists of 17 residues. This CDR3 is CASSQDSGTHDNSPLHF. Here the CDR3 DNA reads TGTGCCAGCAGCCAAGACTCAGGGACACACGACAATTCACCCCTCCACTTT.

This clone appeared once. V gene TRBV27 combines with J gene TRBJ2-7; 9 positions agree with TRBD1. The germline gives CDR1 MNHEY, CDR2 SMNVEV (reference sequence). The CDR3 runs 15 residues. Trimming removed 6 bases from V and 4 bases from J; junction bases left unmatched: 10. CDR3 loop: CASSFRQGGMYEQYF. CDR3 bases: TGTGCCAGCAGCTTTAGACAGGGGGGAATGTACGAGCAGTACTTC.

The rearrangement uses TRBV7-9 and TRBJ1-1; the D is unclear. V was trimmed by 5 bases and J by 3 bases, leaving 7 bases between them. From germline, CDR1 is SEHNR and CDR2 FQNEAQ (reference sequence). The CDR3 sequence is 12 residues long. The CDR3 coding sequence is TGTGCCAGCAGCGCCGACTACACTGAAGCTTTCTTT. Amino acid sequence: CASSADYTEAFF.

The V call is TRBV9, the J call TRBJ1-1; TRBD1 aligns across 10 bases. V was clipped by 3 bases and J by 6 bases; unmatched bases: 11. The CDR3 sequence is 16 residues long. Germline assignment: CDR1 SGDLS and CDR2 YYNGEE. This CDR3 reads CASSDPDRGSSAEAFF. The DNA of the CDR3 is TGTGCCAGCAGCGATCCGGACAGGGGGAGCTCCGCTGAAGCTTTCTTT.

CDR3 DNA sequence: TGTGCCTGGAGTGTTGGGCAGGGTTGGGTCTACGAGCAGTACTTC. As protein: CAWSVGQGWVYEQYF. V and J are TRBV30 and TRBJ2-7; D might be TRBD1 (5 bases). The CDR3 length is 15 residues. The V end was cut by 0 bases, the J end by 3 bases, with 15 bases between. Germline-derived CDR1 and CDR2 are GTSNPN and SVGIG (reference sequence).

The chain couples TRBV18 to TRBJ1-5, with TRBD1 matching 8 bases. Germline trimming cut 4 bases from V and 5 bases from J; bases unmatched to any gene: 4. Germline values: CDR1 KGHSH, CDR2 LQKENI. The CDR3 is 14 residues long. CDR3 DNA sequence: TGTGCCAGCTCACTCGGACAGGGCGATCAGCCCCAGCATTTT. Its protein is CASSLGQGDQPQHF. Looking up the rest from reference TRBV18 and TRBJ1-5 gives the full variable domain: NAGVMQNPRHLVRRRGQEARLRCSPMKGHSHVYWYRQLPEEGLKFMVYLQKENIIDESGMPKERFSAEFPKEGPSILRIQQVVRGDSAAYFCASSLGQGDQPQHFGDGTRLSIL.

The gene calls are TRBV7-6 and TRBJ1-2, with a tentative D call TRBD1 (6 bases). Germline CDR1 and CDR2: SGHVS and FNYEAQ. Trimming cost V 2 bases and J 4 bases, with 14 bases left between them. The CDR3 length is 15 residues. The CDR3 DNA is TGTGCCAGCAGCTTAAGGGCGGGGGCCGCCTATGGCTACACCTTC. It translates to CASSLRAGAAYGYTF.

The chain uses TRBV20-1 and TRBJ2-7, with D perhaps TRBD1 (6 bases). This CDR3 comprises 9 residues. Trimming stripped 5 bases from V and 9 bases from J, with 8 bases between. Looked up from germline, CDR1 is DFQATT and CDR2 is SNEGSKA (reference sequence). The DNA of the CDR3 is TGCAGTGCTCGGGACACGCAGTACTTC. Its protein is CSARDTQYF.

The chain has TRBV9 and TRBJ1-2; maybe TRBD1 (6 bases). V dropped 3 bases and J dropped 6 bases, with 15 bases sitting between them. Germline values: CDR1 SGDLS, CDR2 YYNGEE. There are 14 residues in the CDR3. The CDR3 bases are TGTGCCAGCAGCGACGTCGACAGGCTGGATGGCTACACCTTC. Its translation is CASSDVDRLDGYTF.

This rearrangement joins TRBV5-6 to TRBJ1-2; 10 bases are a match to TRBD1. There are 14 residues in the CDR3. Unmatched junction bases numbered 0, after V lost 3 bases and J lost 1 base. In germline, CDR1 is SGHDT, CDR2 YYEEEE. As DNA, the CDR3 is TGTGCCAGCAGCTGGGACAGGGGTAACTATGGCTACACCTTC. Residues: CASSWDRGNYGYTF.